A single sample gave rise to the 20 T cell receptor beta chains below, sequenced in a study of vaccination and CD4 T cells after COVID-19 (dated 2022 in TCRdb). The antigens for these receptors are not known. The library was made by PCR. The run used an Illumina iSeq 100. DNA from cultured CD4+ T cells underwent TCR sequencing with the Oncomine TCR Beta short-read assay at the Johns Hopkins FTIC core. The QIAamp micro DNA kit was used to extract genomic DNA from the cultured CD4+ T cells. TCRdb ran its own pipeline on the public reads, namely fastp trimming at Q25 and MiXCR clone calling, and kept in-frame beta chains. Under each unique CDR3 protein, matching rows form one entry showing the most common genes and DNA. The sample data list approximately 10,000 distinct CDR3 sequences, and 30% to 40% of these were observed just once. The ten largest clones add up to less than 20% of the sample. The sample's treatment or condition label, in plain terms: roughly nine-day PBMC culture with coronavirus spike peptide pools or control peptides (ViraFEST assay). CD4+ T cells from unexposed donors were collected before the COVID-19 pandemic (2011-2018).

Sequencing used CD4+ T cells from blood, cultured in vitro. The receptors were sampled from a human donor in good health.

The chain employs TRBV10-3 and TRBJ2-5; 14 nucleotides align to TRBD2. The CDR3 extends over 14 amino acids. Trimming removed 10 bases from V and 5 bases from J; junction bases left unmatched: 6. Germline V gene data show CDR1 as ENHRY and CDR2 as SYGVKD. The CDR3 spells CATRLAGGGETQYF. CDR3 sequence (DNA): TGTGCCACCAGACTAGCGGGAGGGGGGGAGACCCAGTACTTC.

The chain couples TRBV25-1 to TRBJ1-6; D call uncertain. Trimming removed 7 bases from V and 0 bases from J, with 4 bases in between. There are 13 residues in the CDR3. Germline CDR1 MGHDK, CDR2 SYGVNS. CDR3 loop: CASKASYNSPLHF. In nucleotides, the CDR3 is TGTGCCAGCAAAGCCTCCTATAATTCACCCCTCCACTTT. The whole variable domain, remainder taken from reference TRBV25-1 and TRBJ1-6, is EADIYQTPRYLVIGTGKKITLECSQTMGHDKMYWYQQDPGMELHLIHYSYGVNSTEKGDLSSESTVSRIRTEHFPLTLESARPSHTSQYLCASKASYNSPLHFGNGTRLTVT.

This clonotype came up once. The V call is TRBV7-2, the J call TRBJ1-2, with D hard to call. CDR3 length: 15 residues. V shed 5 bases and J shed 0 bases, with 13 bases lying between them. The germline V gene has CDR1 SGHTA and CDR2 FQGNSA. CDR3 region: CASSQVANPNYGYTF. The CDR3 DNA reads TGTGCCAGCAGCCAAGTTGCGAATCCTAACTATGGCTACACCTTC.

The V gene is TRBV6-2 or TRBV6-3, the J gene TRBJ1-5; D is ambiguous. Germline V CDR1 and CDR2: MNHEY, SVGEGT. The ends were cut back, 6 bases at V and 5 bases at J, with 14 bases in the middle. This CDR3 region has 14 residues. This chain's CDR3 is CASSTRIRDQPQHF. CDR3 sequence (DNA): TGTGCCAGCAGCACCCGGATAAGGGATCAGCCCCAGCATTTT.

This clonotype was seen a few times. This CDR3 is CASTIQGGGYTF. CDR3 nucleotides: TGTGCCAGCACCATCCAGGGTGGGGGCTACACCTTC. This chain connects TRBV28 to TRBJ1-2; D is possibly TRBD1 (5 bases). CDR1 is MDHEN and CDR2 is SYDVKM in the germline V gene. This CDR3 comprises 12 residues. The V gene lost 7 bases and the J gene lost 8 bases, with 14 bases spanning the gap.

This clonotype was seen more than once but under ten times. This chain joins TRBV7-8 and TRBJ1-2, with D possibly being TRBD1 (6 bases). This CDR3 spans 12 amino acids. CDR1 SGHVS and CDR2 FQNEAQ come from the germline V gene. Trimming left V 5 bases short and J 8 bases short, with 12 bases between. The CDR3 reads CASSPQGRGYTF. CDR3 sequence (DNA): TGTGCCAGCAGCCCACAGGGAAGAGGCTACACCTTC. The whole variable domain, remainder taken from reference TRBV7-8 and TRBJ1-2, is GAGVSQSPRYKVAKRGQDVALRCDPISGHVSLFWYQQALGQGPEFLTYFQNEAQLDKSGLPSDRFFAERPEGSVSTLKIQRTQQEDSAVYLCASSPQGRGYTFGSGTRLTVV.

A few counts support this clonotype. The rearrangement uses TRBV12-3 or TRBV12-4 and TRBJ1-2; D uncertain. Trimming shortened V by 3 bases and J by 8 bases, and 13 bases separated the two germline ends. There are 13 residues in the CDR3. Here the CDR3 DNA reads TGTGCCAGCAGTTTCCTCGGCCGCCCGGGCTACACCTTC. Its translation is CASSFLGRPGYTF.

This chain connects TRBV30 to TRBJ2-3; 7 positions agree with TRBD2. Trimming at V came to 0 bases and at J to 4 bases, leaving 7 bases not matched to a gene. The CDR3 is made up of 15 amino acids. CDR1 GTSNPN and CDR2 SVGIG come from the germline V gene (reference sequence). The CDR3 sequence: CAWSVGGSRADTQYF. CDR3 in DNA: TGTGCCTGGAGTGTGGGCGGGAGTCGGGCAGATACGCAGTATTTT. The whole variable domain, filled in from reference TRBV30 and TRBJ2-3, reads SQTIHQWPATLVQPVGSPLSLECTVEGTSNPNLYWYRQAAGRGLQLLFYSVGIGQISSEVPQNLSASRPQDRQFILSSKKLLLSDSGFYLCAWSVGGSRADTQYFGPGTRLTVL.

This clonotype was detected only a few times. V usage is TRBV7-2 and J usage is TRBJ2-2; D uncertain. Trimming took off 0 bases at V and 9 bases at J, with 8 bases between the two ends. The CDR3 length is 13 residues. Germline loops: CDR1 SGHTA, CDR2 FQGNSA. The chain's CDR3 is CASSLAVGRELFF. The CDR3 DNA sequence: TGTGCCAGCAGCTTAGCGGTGGGCCGGGAGCTGTTTTTT.

This clonotype was observed a few times. V gene TRBV6-5 combines with J gene TRBJ2-5, with D maybe TRBD2 (6 bases). The germline V gene has CDR1 MNHEY and CDR2 SVGAGI. CDR3 length: 15 residues. With 2 bases removed from V and 5 bases from J, the gap between germline ends came to 15 bases. CDR3 DNA sequence: TGTGCCAGCAGTTACCTTGGGGGGAGTTGGGAGACCCAGTACTTC. It specifies CASSYLGGSWETQYF.

This clonotype was counted only a few times. The chain has TRBV7-9 and TRBJ2-3; 8 nucleotides match TRBD2. Germline lookup yields CDR1 SEHNR and CDR2 FQNEAQ (reference sequence). V shed 2 bases and J 3 bases; nucleotides not matched to a gene: 16. This CDR3 has 19 residues. CDR3 amino acids: CASSLRRMMGGGRTDTQYF. The CDR3 nucleotides are TGTGCCAGCAGCTTAAGGCGAATGATGGGCGGCGGGAGGACAGATACGCAGTATTTT. The variable domain in full, completed from reference TRBV7-9 and TRBJ2-3, reads DTGVSQNPRHKITKRGQNVTFRCDPISEHNRLYWYRQTLGQGPEFLTYFQNEAQLEKSRLLSDRFSAERPKGSFSTLEIQRTEQGDSAMYLCASSLRRMMGGGRTDTQYFGPGTRLTVL.

The chain is built from TRBV4-3 and TRBJ2-7; possible D gene TRBD2, 5 bases. The length of the CDR3 is 14 residues. V was shortened by 2 bases and J by 0 bases, with 8 bases between the two germline ends. Germline CDR1 LGHNA, CDR2 YSLEER. The CDR3 loop is CASSQSGFSYEQYF. The CDR3, as DNA: TGCGCCAGCAGCCAATCGGGGTTCTCCTACGAGCAGTACTTC.

The chain has TRBV20-1 and TRBJ2-3; no clear D. The CDR3 spans 16 residues. Germline V lookup: CDR1 DFQATT, CDR2 SNEGSKA (reference sequence). Trimming left V 0 bases short and J 2 bases short, with 15 bases between. The CDR3 region is CSARDPGGTSTDTQYF. CDR3 DNA sequence: TGCAGTGCTAGAGATCCGGGTGGCACGTCCACAGATACGCAGTATTTT.

The genes are TRBV10-1 and TRBJ1-1; D is uncertain. The CDR3 is 14 residues long. CDR1 is WNHNN and CDR2 is SYGVQD in the germline V gene (reference sequence). V was shortened by 1 base and J by 1 base, with 7 bases between the two germline ends. The CDR3 bases are TGCGCCAGCAGTGAGTTACACCGGAACACTGAAGCTTTCTTT. Its protein product is CASSELHRNTEAFF.

The rearrangement links TRBV7-9 to TRBJ2-2, with D possibly matching TRBD1 (6 bases). The V end was cut by 3 bases, the J end by 5 bases, with 10 bases between. The CDR3 is 14 residues long. The germline gives CDR1 SEHNR, CDR2 FQNEAQ (reference sequence). CDR3: CASSLTGVTGELFF. In DNA, the CDR3 is TGTGCCAGCAGCTTGACAGGAGTTACCGGGGAGCTGTTTTTT. Full variable domain (outside the CDR3, taken from reference TRBV7-9 and TRBJ2-2): DTGVSQNPRHKITKRGQNVTFRCDPISEHNRLYWYRQTLGQGPEFLTYFQNEAQLEKSRLLSDRFSAERPKGSFSTLEIQRTEQGDSAMYLCASSLTGVTGELFFGEGSRLTVL.

A few counts support this clonotype. This sequence joins TRBV24-1 and TRBJ2-1; 12 nucleotides match TRBD2. The germline CDR1 and CDR2 sequences are KGHDR and SFDVKD. Trimming cost V 2 bases and J 6 bases; bases outside gene matches: 7. This CDR3 has 17 amino acids. The CDR3 is CATSDSGLAGGINEQFF. DNA of the CDR3: TGTGCCACCAGTGATTCTGGGCTAGCGGGAGGGATCAATGAGCAGTTCTTC.

The count of this clonotype is one. CDR3 DNA: TGTGCCAGCACCCAAGCCCTAGCGGGAGGTGCCTACGAGCAGTACTTC. It specifies CASTQALAGGAYEQYF. The V and J genes are TRBV7-2 and TRBJ2-7; TRBD2 matches 11 bases. The germline CDR1 and CDR2 sequences are SGHTA and FQGNSA. CDR3 size: 16 residues. Losses at the gene ends were 7 bases for V and 2 bases for J; bases not matched to a gene: 10.

Only a few counts were recorded for this clonotype. The chain recombines TRBV6-1 with TRBJ1-6; no clear D. The CDR3 has 18 amino acids. Germline-derived CDR1 and CDR2 are MNHNS and SASEGT. Trimming removed 2 bases from V and 7 bases from J, with 21 bases in between. The CDR3 here is CASSELGRGRSWNSPLHF. Written as DNA, the CDR3 is TGTGCCAGCAGTGAACTAGGACGGGGTAGAAGTTGGAATTCACCCCTCCACTTT.

The J gene is TRBJ2-1, the V gene TRBV27; 10 positions match TRBD2. After removal of 5 bases from V and 5 bases from J, the junction contained 9 bases not matched to a gene. This CDR3 is 16 amino acids long. Germline V CDR1 and CDR2: MNHEY, SMNVEV (reference sequence). The CDR3 loop is CASSTRLSGRDNEQFF. The DNA for the CDR3 is TGTGCCAGCAGTACCCGCCTAAGCGGGAGGGACAATGAGCAGTTCTTC.

The chain links TRBV20-1 to TRBJ1-4; a possible D gene is TRBD1 (5 bases). Trimming stripped 1 base from V and 7 bases from J, with 16 bases between. CDR1 is DFQATT and CDR2 is SNEGSKA in the germline V gene (reference sequence). CDR3 length: 15 amino acids. CDR3 DNA: TGCAGTGCTAGAGTGGGTGGGGCGATGGGTGAAAAACTGTTTTTT. It codes for CSARVGGAMGEKLFF.